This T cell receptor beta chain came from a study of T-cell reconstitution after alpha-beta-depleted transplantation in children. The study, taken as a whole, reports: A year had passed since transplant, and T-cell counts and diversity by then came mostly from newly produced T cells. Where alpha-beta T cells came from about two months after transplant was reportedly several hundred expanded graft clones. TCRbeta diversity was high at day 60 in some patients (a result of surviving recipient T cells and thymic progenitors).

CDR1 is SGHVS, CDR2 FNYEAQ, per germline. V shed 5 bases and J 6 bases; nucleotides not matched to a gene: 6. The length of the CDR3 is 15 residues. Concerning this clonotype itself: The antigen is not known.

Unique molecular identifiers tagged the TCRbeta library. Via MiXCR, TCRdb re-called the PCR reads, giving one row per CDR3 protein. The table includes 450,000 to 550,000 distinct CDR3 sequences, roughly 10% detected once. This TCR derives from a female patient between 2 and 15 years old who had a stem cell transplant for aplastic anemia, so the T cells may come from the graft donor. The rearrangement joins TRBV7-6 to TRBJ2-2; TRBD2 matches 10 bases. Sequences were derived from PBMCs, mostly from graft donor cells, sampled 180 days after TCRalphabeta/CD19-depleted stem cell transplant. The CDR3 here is CASSPSAGGPGELFF. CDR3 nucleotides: TGTGCCAGCAGCCCTTCAGCGGGAGGGCCCGGGGAGCTGTTTTTT.